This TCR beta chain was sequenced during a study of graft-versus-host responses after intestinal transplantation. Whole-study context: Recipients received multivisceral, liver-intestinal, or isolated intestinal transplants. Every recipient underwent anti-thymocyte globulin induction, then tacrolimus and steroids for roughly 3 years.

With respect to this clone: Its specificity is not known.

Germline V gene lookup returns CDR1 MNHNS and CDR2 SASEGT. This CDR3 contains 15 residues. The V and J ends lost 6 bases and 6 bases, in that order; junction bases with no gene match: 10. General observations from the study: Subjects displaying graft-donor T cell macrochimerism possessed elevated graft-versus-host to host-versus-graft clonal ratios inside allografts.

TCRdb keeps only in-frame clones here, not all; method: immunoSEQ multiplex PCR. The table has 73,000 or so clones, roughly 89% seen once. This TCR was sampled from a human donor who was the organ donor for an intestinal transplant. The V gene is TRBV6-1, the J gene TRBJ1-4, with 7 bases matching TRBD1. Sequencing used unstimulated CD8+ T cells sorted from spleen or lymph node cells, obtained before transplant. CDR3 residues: CASSGQEGWDEKLFF. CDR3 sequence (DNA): TGTGCCAGCAGCGGACAGGAGGGCTGGGATGAAAAACTGTTTTTT.